This T cell receptor (beta chain) was obtained from a study of cytomegalovirus exposure and HLA in healthy donors. Study at large: A data release that came early held roughly 90 million unique TCRs from HLA-typed donors. Regarding the study as a whole: The study flagged some 180 TCR beta chains as cytomegalovirus-associated. Excluded: some indistinguishable V segments such as TRBV6-2 and TRBV6-3. Analysis was performed later, and it showed HLA-associated TCR beta chains to be more clonally expanded than equally common others.

V shed 6 bases and J 2 bases; nucleotides not matched to a gene: 7. The CDR3 spans 15 residues. CDR1 SEHNR and CDR2 FQNEAQ come from the germline V gene (reference sequence). Amplification used 60 Vbeta primers and 13 Jbeta primers. The table came from immunoSEQ multiplex PCR; TCRdb's copy has only in-frame clones and leaves some out. This sample has about 200,000 clones; roughly 90% occur once, and the top ten carry less than 0.35%. Comment on this clone: Antigen specificity is unknown.

The V call is TRBV7-9, the J call TRBJ2-4; 7 bases align to TRBD2. The sequencing input was PBMCs. The TCR originated in a woman aged 30 to 39 in good health and CMV-seronegative. The CDR3 loop reads CASSHRGDTKNIQYF. The CDR3 region has the DNA TGTGCCAGCAGTCACCGGGGGGATACCAAAAACATTCAGTACTTC.